A selection of T cell receptor beta chains follows, all from one sample in a study of molecular identifiers for immune sequencing clone quantification. TCRdb itself ran the PCR reads through MiXCR, one entry per CDR3 protein. Here the sample spans nearly 55,000 distinct CDR3 sequences, 36% being singletons. What was sequenced was naive CD8+ T cells from blood, with Jurkat cell RNA spiked in. The receptors derive from a human donor in good health. Some libraries in this study had Jurkat cell RNA spiked in. The CDR3 runs from the conserved cysteine through the conserved F or W. A D gene is named only where the DNA matches it firmly. Clone size, where shown, is once, few, many, or a class for clones that have expanded.

CDR3aa: CSAYPDRERGYSPLHF
CDR3nt: TGCAGTGCTTACCCGGACAGGGAAAGAGGGTATTCACCCCTCCACTTT
v_gene: TRBV20-1
abundance: many
d_gene: TRBD1
j_gene: TRBJ1-6

CDR3aa: CASSLAPGPTYNEQFF
CDR3nt: TGTGCCAGCAGCTTGGCCCCGGGACCCACTTACAATGAGCAGTTCTTC
v_gene: TRBV11-2
abundance: many
d_gene: -
j_gene: TRBJ2-1

CDR3aa: CSARSISPGNQPQHF
CDR3nt: TGCAGTGCTAGAAGTATATCGCCCGGCAATCAGCCCCAGCATTTT
v_gene: TRBV20-1
abundance: many
d_gene: -
j_gene: TRBJ1-5

CDR3aa: CASSPDKYTDTQYF
CDR3nt: TGTGCCAGCAGTCCTGACAAGTACACAGATACGCAGTATTTT
v_gene: TRBV28
abundance: few
d_gene: -
j_gene: TRBJ2-3

CDR3aa: CASRGQGPSSTNEKLSF
CDR3nt: TGTGCCAGCAGGGGGCAGGGCCCCTCTTCAACTAATGAAAAACTGTCTTTT
v_gene: TRBV7-9
abundance: once
d_gene: -
j_gene: TRBJ1-4

CDR3aa: CASSKREREREFF
CDR3nt: TGTGCCAGCAGTAAGCGGGAGAGGGAGAGGGAGTTCTTC
v_gene: TRBV28
abundance: few
d_gene: TRBD2
j_gene: TRBJ2-1

CDR3aa: CASSLAEQETQYF
CDR3nt: TGTGCCAGCAGTTTAGCGGAACAAGAGACCCAGTACTTC
v_gene: TRBV28
abundance: many
d_gene: -
j_gene: TRBJ2-5

CDR3aa: CSAIMVYDTEAFF
CDR3nt: TGCAGTGCTATCATGGTGTATGACACTGAAGCTTTCTTT
v_gene: TRBV20-1
abundance: -
d_gene: -
j_gene: TRBJ1-1

CDR3aa: CASSIRQGNTGELFF
CDR3nt: TGTGCCAGTAGTATCCGACAGGGGAACACCGGGGAGCTGTTTTTT
v_gene: TRBV19
abundance: few
d_gene: TRBD1
j_gene: TRBJ2-2

CDR3aa: CSARDSDGQGGSSFAEQYF
CDR3nt: TGCAGTGCTAGAGATAGCGACGGACAGGGAGGATCCTCCTTTGCCGAGCAGTACTTC
v_gene: TRBV20-1
abundance: -
d_gene: TRBD1
j_gene: TRBJ2-7

CDR3aa: CASSIVDTGYEQYF
CDR3nt: TGTGCCAGTAGTATAGTTGACACGGGCTACGAGCAGTACTTC
v_gene: TRBV19
abundance: -
d_gene: -
j_gene: TRBJ2-7

CDR3aa: CASSLSGSLAGTIYF
CDR3nt: TGTGCCAGCAGTTTGTCCGGCAGCCTTGCGGGCACCATATATTTT
v_gene: TRBV27
abundance: medium-sized
d_gene: -
j_gene: TRBJ1-3

CDR3aa: CASSLPRGDPREEKLFF
CDR3nt: TGTGCCAGCAGCTTACCGCGGGGGGACCCCCGGGAGGAAAAACTGTTTTTT
v_gene: TRBV7-9
abundance: -
d_gene: -
j_gene: TRBJ1-4

CDR3aa: CSAKRSIQYF
CDR3nt: TGCAGTGCTAAGAGAAGCATTCAGTACTTC
v_gene: TRBV20-1
abundance: many
d_gene: -
j_gene: TRBJ2-4

CDR3aa: CASSSEAGEETQYF
CDR3nt: TGTGCCAGCAGTTCCGAAGCGGGAGAAGAGACCCAGTACTTC
v_gene: TRBV12-3/TRBV12-4
abundance: many
d_gene: TRBD2
j_gene: TRBJ2-5

CDR3aa: CASSLPLGGLFEQYF
CDR3nt: TGTGCCAGCAGCCTCCCCCTTGGGGGCCTATTCGAGCAGTACTTC
v_gene: TRBV11-2
abundance: -
d_gene: -
j_gene: TRBJ2-7

CDR3aa: CASSIGDTAYEQYF
CDR3nt: TGTGCCAGTAGTATAGGGGACACCGCTTACGAGCAGTACTTC
v_gene: TRBV19
abundance: -
d_gene: -
j_gene: TRBJ2-7

CDR3aa: CASSLHDTEAFF
CDR3nt: TGCGCCAGCAGCCTCCATGACACTGAAGCTTTCTTT
v_gene: TRBV4-1
abundance: -
d_gene: -
j_gene: TRBJ1-1

CDR3aa: CASSSATSGPRHTQYF
CDR3nt: TGTGCCAGCAGCTCGGCGACTAGCGGACCAAGGCATACGCAGTATTTT
v_gene: TRBV7-2
abundance: many
d_gene: TRBD2
j_gene: TRBJ2-3

CDR3aa: CSAWGDVSTDTQYF
CDR3nt: TGCAGTGCTTGGGGCGATGTTAGCACAGATACGCAGTATTTT
v_gene: TRBV20-1
abundance: few
d_gene: -
j_gene: TRBJ2-3

CDR3aa: CASRASVGDNEQFF
CDR3nt: TGTGCCAGCAGAGCTAGCGTGGGGGATAATGAGCAGTTCTTC
v_gene: TRBV2
abundance: many
d_gene: -
j_gene: TRBJ2-1

CDR3aa: CASSSGTGGAIADQETQYF
CDR3nt: TGCGCCAGCAGCTCCGGGACAGGGGGCGCGATAGCGGACCAAGAGACCCAGTACTTC
v_gene: TRBV5-1
abundance: many
d_gene: TRBD1
j_gene: TRBJ2-5

CDR3aa: CASSEGGTDYGYTF
CDR3nt: TGTGCCAGCAGTGAAGGGGGGACAGACTATGGCTACACCTTC
v_gene: TRBV2
abundance: few
d_gene: TRBD1
j_gene: TRBJ1-2

CDR3aa: CASSVAIPDTQYF
CDR3nt: TGTGCCAGCAGCGTAGCTATCCCAGATACGCAGTATTTT
v_gene: TRBV9
abundance: many
d_gene: -
j_gene: TRBJ2-3

CDR3aa: CASSLASTGAEAFF
CDR3nt: TGTGCCAGCAGCTTAGCTTCCACCGGCGCTGAAGCTTTCTTT
v_gene: TRBV7-9
abundance: medium-sized
d_gene: -
j_gene: TRBJ1-1

CDR3aa: CASSQDTAYEQYF
CDR3nt: TGTGCCAGCAGCCAGGACACAGCCTACGAGCAGTACTTC
v_gene: TRBV7-2
abundance: many
d_gene: -
j_gene: TRBJ2-7

CDR3aa: CASTRLAGRNTGELFF
CDR3nt: TGTGCCAGCACTAGACTAGCGGGAAGAAACACCGGGGAGCTGTTTTTT
v_gene: TRBV12-3/TRBV12-4
abundance: -
d_gene: TRBD2
j_gene: TRBJ2-2

CDR3aa: CASSLLYSWKANSPLHF
CDR3nt: TGTGCCAGCAGTTTATTATATTCTTGGAAGGCTAATTCACCCCTCCACTTT
v_gene: TRBV27
abundance: few
d_gene: -
j_gene: TRBJ1-6

CDR3aa: CASSHDLEQYF
CDR3nt: TGTGCCAGCAGCCATGACCTGGAGCAGTACTTC
v_gene: TRBV7-9
abundance: -
d_gene: -
j_gene: TRBJ2-7

CDR3aa: CASSPRTVSGANVLTF
CDR3nt: TGTGCCAGCAGCCCACGGACAGTCTCTGGGGCCAACGTCCTGACTTTC
v_gene: TRBV14
abundance: many
d_gene: -
j_gene: TRBJ2-6

CDR3aa: CASSFGTGHEKLFF
CDR3nt: TGTGCCAGCAGCTTCGGGACAGGGCACGAAAAACTGTTTTTT
v_gene: TRBV5-6
abundance: many
d_gene: TRBD1
j_gene: TRBJ1-4

CDR3aa: CASSPWGRSDTQYF
CDR3nt: TGTGCCAGCAGCCCGTGGGGACGGTCAGATACGCAGTATTTT
v_gene: TRBV9
abundance: many
d_gene: -
j_gene: TRBJ2-3

CDR3aa: CASSLPLQGRPKTQYF
CDR3nt: TGTGCCAGCAGCCTCCCTTTACAGGGACGCCCGAAGACCCAGTACTTC
v_gene: TRBV7-9
abundance: many
d_gene: -
j_gene: TRBJ2-5

CDR3aa: CASIQGDGELFF
CDR3nt: TGTGCCAGCATCCAGGGGGACGGGGAGCTGTTTTTT
v_gene: TRBV6-6
abundance: many
d_gene: TRBD1
j_gene: TRBJ2-2

CDR3aa: CASSQPRATSGRSDTQYF
CDR3nt: TGTGCCAGCAGCCAACCGCGGGCGACTAGCGGGAGGTCAGATACGCAGTATTTT
v_gene: TRBV4-2
abundance: -
d_gene: TRBD2
j_gene: TRBJ2-3

CDR3aa: CASRLGLQAGNEQYF
CDR3nt: TGCGCCAGCAGGCTAGGACTGCAAGCGGGGAACGAGCAGTACTTC
v_gene: TRBV4-1
abundance: few
d_gene: TRBD2
j_gene: TRBJ2-7

CDR3aa: CASSHPLPGLAGGIESYNEQFF
CDR3nt: TGTGCCAGCAGCCATCCCCTCCCGGGACTAGCGGGAGGAATTGAATCCTACAATGAGCAGTTCTTC
v_gene: TRBV7-9
abundance: few
d_gene: TRBD2
j_gene: TRBJ2-1

CDR3aa: CASSPRREPYEQYF
CDR3nt: TGTGCCAGCAGCCCACGTAGGGAGCCCTACGAGCAGTACTTC
v_gene: TRBV28
abundance: few
d_gene: -
j_gene: TRBJ2-7

CDR3aa: CSARTVGEREAFF
CDR3nt: TGCAGTGCGCGGACAGTAGGGGAGCGTGAAGCTTTCTTT
v_gene: TRBV20-1
abundance: many
d_gene: -
j_gene: TRBJ1-1

CDR3aa: CASTPLVRKAKNIQYF
CDR3nt: TGTGCCAGCACCCCCCTAGTACGTAAGGCCAAAAACATTCAGTACTTC
v_gene: TRBV7-9
abundance: many
d_gene: -
j_gene: TRBJ2-4

CDR3aa: CASSIVGGLGTGLYEQYF
CDR3nt: TGTGCCAGTAGTATAGTCGGGGGCCTCGGGACAGGGCTGTACGAGCAGTACTTC
v_gene: TRBV19
abundance: few
d_gene: TRBD1
j_gene: TRBJ2-7

CDR3aa: CATIEIVSQYF
CDR3nt: TGTGCTACTATCGAAATTGTGTCCCAGTACTTC
v_gene: TRBV12-5
abundance: many
d_gene: -
j_gene: TRBJ2-5

CDR3aa: CASSQAGVGGYQETQYF
CDR3nt: TGTGCCAGCAGCCAAGCAGGGGTCGGGGGGTACCAAGAGACCCAGTACTTC
v_gene: TRBV4-2
abundance: few
d_gene: -
j_gene: TRBJ2-5

CDR3aa: CASSPWTGSTDTQYF
CDR3nt: TGTGCCAGCAGCCCATGGACAGGTAGCACAGATACGCAGTATTTT
v_gene: TRBV27
abundance: -
d_gene: TRBD1
j_gene: TRBJ2-3

CDR3aa: CSVGDSSYEQYF
CDR3nt: TGCAGTGTCGGGGACAGCTCCTACGAGCAGTACTTC
v_gene: TRBV20-1
abundance: few
d_gene: TRBD1
j_gene: TRBJ2-7

CDR3aa: CASRFIWGNQPQHF
CDR3nt: TGTGCCAGCAGGTTTATTTGGGGCAATCAGCCCCAGCATTTT
v_gene: TRBV6-2/TRBV6-3
abundance: many
d_gene: -
j_gene: TRBJ1-5

CDR3aa: CASSLFGEQFF
CDR3nt: TGTGCCAGCAGCCTCTTTGGAGAGCAGTTCTTC
v_gene: TRBV7-3
abundance: -
d_gene: -
j_gene: TRBJ2-1

CDR3aa: CASSTTPAETQYF
CDR3nt: TGTGCCAGCTCGACAACCCCGGCAGAGACCCAGTACTTC
v_gene: TRBV4-2
abundance: -
d_gene: -
j_gene: TRBJ2-5

CDR3aa: CASSVTAIPDTQYF
CDR3nt: TGTGCCAGCAGCGTCACGGCCATACCGGATACGCAGTATTTT
v_gene: TRBV9
abundance: many
d_gene: -
j_gene: TRBJ2-3

CDR3aa: CASSLGGAEQYF
CDR3nt: TGTGCCAGCAGCTTAGGGGGAGCAGAGCAGTACTTC
v_gene: TRBV7-9
abundance: few
d_gene: -
j_gene: TRBJ2-7

CDR3aa: CASSPPGDTQYF
CDR3nt: TGTGCCAGCAGCCCTCCTGGGGATACGCAGTATTTT
v_gene: TRBV7-3
abundance: many
d_gene: -
j_gene: TRBJ2-3

CDR3aa: CANSFLAPRLRSGYNEQFF
CDR3nt: TGTGCCAACAGCTTTTTGGCCCCGCGACTTAGGAGTGGCTACAATGAGCAGTTCTTC
v_gene: TRBV7-2
abundance: -
d_gene: -
j_gene: TRBJ2-1

CDR3aa: CASRVTEEAGELFF
CDR3nt: TGTGCCAGCAGAGTTACTGAGGAGGCCGGGGAGCTGTTTTTT
v_gene: TRBV28
abundance: -
d_gene: -
j_gene: TRBJ2-2

CDR3aa: CASSPLLAGATELFF
CDR3nt: TGTGCCAGCAGCCCCCTCCTAGCGGGAGCCACTGAGCTGTTTTTT
v_gene: TRBV7-9
abundance: many
d_gene: TRBD2
j_gene: TRBJ2-2

CDR3aa: CASSLAGPGYEQYF
CDR3nt: TGTGCCAGCAGCTTAGCAGGGCCCGGGTACGAGCAGTACTTC
v_gene: TRBV11-2
abundance: -
d_gene: -
j_gene: TRBJ2-7